This T cell receptor (beta chain) was sequenced during a study of identical twins. Each CDR3 protein is one row after TCRdb ran MiXCR on the 5' RACE reads. This table holds 240,000 or so distinct CDR3 sequences, approximately 11% found once. Losses at the gene ends were 1 base for V and 7 bases for J; bases not matched to a gene: 1. Germline V gives CDR1 SGHTA, CDR2 FQGNSA. There are 12 residues in the CDR3. The same sample was also used in a study of yellow fever vaccine responses in identical twins.

Sequencing was performed on memory (CD45RO+) T cells sorted from blood. This clonotype was sampled from a woman under 30 in good health. The chain couples TRBV7-2 to TRBJ2-7; 7 bases align to TRBD2. Written as DNA, the CDR3 is TGTGCCAGCAGCTTAGGGGGGGGGGAGCAGTACTTC. It codes for CASSLGGGEQYF.